The 27 T cell receptor beta chains in this list originate from one sample, sequenced in a study of shared clonotypes between healthy human individuals. Sequencing used immunoSEQ multiplex PCR; TCRdb keeps in-frame clones, though not all of them. The table records hundreds of thousands of clones, around 95% of them present only once. Naive CD8 cells lacked CD45RO and underwent positive selection for CCR7, leaving out terminally differentiated effector memory CD45RA+ cells. Sequencing input: naive CD8+ T cells sorted from blood. The receptors stem from a woman in her twenties or thirties in good health.

The chain recombines TRBV27 with TRBJ2-7, with 11 bases fitting TRBD2. CDR3 length: 16 residues. The germline V gene has CDR1 MNHEY and CDR2 SMNVEV (reference sequence). The junction had 6 bases not matched to a gene; V was cut back by 4 bases and J by 1 base. In DNA, the CDR3 is TGTGCCAGCAGTTCCGGACTAGCGGGTAGATCCTACGAGCAGTACTTC. Its protein is CASSSGLAGRSYEQYF.

The chain has TRBV11-2 and TRBJ2-7; D ambiguous. Trimming shortened V by 5 bases and J by 3 bases, and 11 bases separated the two germline ends. Germline assignment: CDR1 SGHAT and CDR2 FQNNGV. The CDR3 runs to 13 residues. CDR3 amino acids: CASSLQFDYEQYF. The CDR3 DNA sequence: TGTGCCAGCAGCCTCCAATTCGACTACGAGCAGTACTTC.

The chain recombines TRBV28 with TRBJ1-1; D unresolved. This CDR3 region has 15 residues. From germline, CDR1 is MDHEN and CDR2 SYDVKM. Between the trimmed V and J ends, which lost 1 base and 1 base, there was a span of 10 bases. The CDR3 reads CASSLLEGQNTEAFF. In DNA form, the CDR3 reads TGTGCCAGCAGTTTATTGGAGGGCCAGAACACTGAAGCTTTCTTT. Complete variable domain (other parts from reference TRBV28 and TRBJ1-1): DVKVTQSSRYLVKRTGEKVFLECVQDMDHENMFWYRQDPGLGLRLIYFSYDVKMKEKGDIPEGYSVSREKKERFSLILESASTNQTSMYLCASSLLEGQNTEAFFGQGTRLTVV.

This chain links TRBV19 with TRBJ1-1; D ambiguous. The length of the CDR3 is 15 residues. Germline loops: CDR1 LNHDA, CDR2 SQIVND (reference sequence). Trimming left V 5 bases short and J 4 bases short, with 17 bases between. CDR3 loop: CASSVYMGIRTEAFF. In nucleotides, the CDR3 is TGTGCCAGTAGTGTGTATATGGGGATCCGCACTGAAGCTTTCTTT.

V is TRBV5-5 and J is TRBJ1-4; no clear D. Germline CDR1 reads SGHKS; CDR2 reads YYEKEE (reference sequence). V was cut by 0 bases and J by 5 bases, with 11 bases left in between. CDR3 length: 15 amino acids. CDR3 coding DNA: TGTGCCAGCAGCTTGGGAAGACTGTTAAATGAAAAACTGTTTTTT. Protein product: CASSLGRLLNEKLFF.

The chain joins TRBV5-6 to TRBJ1-1, with D uncertain. Germline CDR1 is SGHDT and CDR2 is YYEEEE. V shed 0 bases and J shed 3 bases, with 6 bases lying between them. This CDR3 comprises 13 residues. CDR3 DNA: TGTGCCAGCAGCTTGGATTGGGACACTGAAGCTTTCTTT. Translated, it gives CASSLDWDTEAFF. Using reference TRBV5-6 and TRBJ1-1 for the parts outside the CDR3, the full variable domain is DAGVTQSPTHLIKTRGQQVTLRCSPKSGHDTVSWYQQALGQGPQFIFQYYEEEERQRGNFPDRFSGHQFPNYSSELNVNALLLGDSALYLCASSLDWDTEAFFGQGTRLTVV.

The rearrangement uses TRBV27 and TRBJ2-3; D remains ambiguous. The CDR3 length is 14 residues. V dropped 7 bases and J dropped 4 bases, with 15 bases sitting between them. Germline loops: CDR1 MNHEY, CDR2 SMNVEV (reference sequence). CDR3 bases: TGTGCCAGCACCCCGTCGGGTCAGTCAGATACGCAGTATTTT. Amino acids: CASTPSGQSDTQYF.

This chain joins TRBV6-1 and TRBJ2-7, with D possibly being TRBD1 (5 bases). The CDR3 loop spans 13 amino acids. CDR1 and CDR2 (germline): MNHNS, SASEGT. The ends were cut back, 6 bases at V and 3 bases at J, with 12 bases in the middle. CDR3 sequence (DNA): TGTGCCAGCAGGCCGGTAGGGGTCTACGAGCAGTACTTC. Amino acids: CASRPVGVYEQYF.

The chain uses TRBV28 and TRBJ2-5, with D possibly TRBD1 on 6 matching bases. Germline lookup yields CDR1 MDHEN and CDR2 SYDVKM. V shed 5 bases and J shed 2 bases, with 18 bases lying between them. This CDR3 has 16 amino acids. CDR3: CASSPHWGGTQETQYF. The CDR3 nucleotides read TGTGCCAGCAGTCCTCATTGGGGTGGGACACAAGAGACCCAGTACTTC.

The chain employs TRBV19 and TRBJ2-3; the D call may be TRBD1 or TRBD2 (6 bases each). In germline, CDR1 is LNHDA, CDR2 SQIVND (reference sequence). The CDR3 loop spans 18 amino acids. V shed 5 bases and J shed 4 bases, with 25 bases lying between them. The CDR3 reads CASSPLTEGGSKADTQYF. The CDR3 region has the DNA TGTGCCAGTAGTCCCTTAACGGAGGGGGGATCTAAGGCAGATACGCAGTATTTT.

The V and J genes are TRBV7-9 and TRBJ1-4, with D uncertain. V lost 5 bases to trimming and J lost 0 bases, with 7 bases between them. Per the germline V gene, CDR1 is SEHNR and CDR2 is FQNEAQ (reference sequence). The CDR3 contains 14 residues. For the CDR3, the DNA is TGTGCCAGCAGCCCCGCAGCAACTAATGAAAAACTGTTTTTT. Its protein is CASSPAATNEKLFF.

This rearrangement joins TRBV10-3 to TRBJ1-1; D may be TRBD1 (5 bases). CDR1 is ENHRY, CDR2 SYGVKD, per germline. Trimming left V 7 bases short and J 11 bases short, with 20 bases between. This CDR3 spans 13 amino acids. The CDR3 spells CAITQAVGDAAFF. The CDR3 DNA reads TGTGCCATCACACAAGCGGTAGGGGATGCGGCTTTCTTT.

The J gene is TRBJ1-1, the V gene TRBV5-6; D is perhaps TRBD1 (6 bases). Germline CDR1 reads SGHDT; CDR2 reads YYEEEE. V was pared by 0 bases and J by 1 base, with 10 bases between. The length of the CDR3 is 15 residues. CDR3 loop: CASSLGPGANTEAFF. DNA for the CDR3: TGTGCCAGCAGCTTGGGGCCAGGGGCGAACACTGAAGCTTTCTTT.

V and J are TRBV30 and TRBJ2-1; D remains unclear. The CDR3 consists of 15 residues. CDR1 GTSNPN and CDR2 SVGIG come from the germline V gene (reference sequence). V was trimmed by 0 bases and J by 1 base, leaving 10 bases between them. CDR3 sequence: CAWSVWTESYNEQFF. In DNA form, the CDR3 reads TGTGCCTGGAGTGTATGGACCGAATCCTACAATGAGCAGTTCTTC.

This chain links TRBV27 with TRBJ2-7; 9 nucleotides align to TRBD2. Germline values: CDR1 MNHEY, CDR2 SMNVEV (reference sequence). The length of the CDR3 is 16 residues. V was clipped by 7 bases and J by 3 bases; unmatched bases: 13. CDR3: CASTPSGTSLFYEQYF. CDR3 coding DNA: TGTGCCAGCACCCCTTCTGGGACTAGCCTCTTCTACGAGCAGTACTTC.

The V call is TRBV9, the J call TRBJ2-3; D not certain. Trimming took 0 bases from V and 2 from J, leaving 16 bases between them. Per germline, CDR1 SGDLS and CDR2 YYNGEE. This CDR3 spans 17 amino acids. In DNA, the CDR3 is TGTGCCAGCAGCGTAGTTTATTCCCCCCTTTTCACAGATACGCAGTATTTT. Amino acids: CASSVVYSPLFTDTQYF.

The gene calls are TRBV13 and TRBJ1-5; D gene unclear. This CDR3 has 14 residues. With 5 bases removed from V and 0 bases from J, the gap between germline ends came to 8 bases. Per germline, CDR1 PRHDT and CDR2 FYEKMQ (reference sequence). Here the CDR3 reads CASSSRNSNQPQHF. Here the CDR3 DNA reads TGTGCCAGCAGCAGCCGCAATAGCAATCAGCCCCAGCATTTT.

This clone was seen just once. The chain uses TRBV27 and TRBJ2-1; 10 bases are a match to TRBD2. V was pared by 3 bases and J by 4 bases, with 6 bases of the junction left unmatched. The germline CDR1 and CDR2 sequences are MNHEY and SMNVEV (reference sequence). CDR3 length: 16 amino acids. The CDR3 loop is CASSFSGLAAYNEQFF. For the CDR3, the DNA is TGTGCCAGCAGTTTTAGCGGACTAGCGGCTTACAATGAGCAGTTCTTC.

V is TRBV4-1 and J is TRBJ1-1; D is ambiguous. V was cut by 1 base and J by 1 base, with 4 bases left in between. Germline loops: CDR1 MGHRA, CDR2 YSYEKL. The CDR3 is 13 residues long. The CDR3 DNA is TGCGCCAGCAGCCAAGCGCAGAACACTGAAGCTTTCTTT. It codes for CASSQAQNTEAFF.

The chain is built from TRBV2 and TRBJ1-4; D unresolved. The length of the CDR3 is 12 residues. V was clipped by 8 bases and J by 12 bases, with 16 bases between them. Germline V CDR1 and CDR2: SNHLY, FYNNEI. The CDR3 is CASGYSRMELFF. The CDR3 DNA follows: TGTGCCAGCGGCTATTCCCGGATGGAACTGTTTTTT.

The rearrangement uses TRBV28 and TRBJ2-1, with D perhaps matching TRBD1 (5 bases). From germline, CDR1 is MDHEN and CDR2 SYDVKM. The ends were cut back, 4 bases at V and 7 bases at J, with 26 bases in the middle. This CDR3 spans 18 amino acids. Written as DNA, the CDR3 is TGTGCCAGCAGTTCCGAAAAAAGGGGTTCTCAACCTGGGAATGAGCAGTTCTTC. It encodes CASSSEKRGSQPGNEQFF.

The CDR3 DNA sequence: TGCGCCAGCAGCCAACGGACTAGCGGGACGAGCTCCTACAATGAGCAGTTCTTC. Translating it yields CASSQRTSGTSSYNEQFF. The rearrangement joins TRBV5-1 to TRBJ2-1, with 12 bases identical to TRBD2. CDR1 is SGHRS, CDR2 YFSETQ, per germline. The CDR3 runs 18 residues. The junction had 8 bases not matched to a gene; V was cut back by 4 bases and J by 0 bases.

The CDR3 is CASSFFMTSGTVYNEQFF. CDR3 coding DNA: TGTGCCAGCAGTTTCTTTATGACTAGCGGGACCGTTTACAATGAGCAGTTCTTC. The V and J genes are TRBV27 and TRBJ2-1; 11 bases are a match to TRBD2. Germline CDR1 and CDR2: MNHEY and SMNVEV (reference sequence). The CDR3 has 18 residues. Losses at the gene ends were 3 bases for V and 4 bases for J; bases not matched to a gene: 11.

The chain carries TRBV19 and TRBJ2-1; 8 nucleotides line up with TRBD2. Germline V lookup: CDR1 LNHDA, CDR2 SQIVND (reference sequence). The trim removed 3 bases at V and 5 bases at J, leaving 6 bases unmatched. The length of the CDR3 is 15 residues. CDR3 nucleotide sequence: TGTGCCAGTAGTATGGCCCTAGCGGGCAACAATGAGCAGTTCTTC. Translating it yields CASSMALAGNNEQFF. Combining the CDR3 with reference TRBV19 and TRBJ2-1 gives the whole variable domain DGGITQSPKYLFRKEGQNVTLSCEQNLNHDAMYWYRQDPGQGLRLIYYSQIVNDFQKGDIAEGYSVSREKKESFPLTVTSAQKNPTAFYLCASSMALAGNNEQFFGPGTRLTVL.

This chain uses TRBV10-3 with TRBJ2-1; D gene ambiguous. The V end was cut by 2 bases, the J end by 4 bases, with 6 bases between. The germline V gene encodes CDR1 ENHRY and CDR2 SYGVKD. The CDR3 spans 13 residues. CDR3 sequence: CAISEAVYNEQFF. DNA for the CDR3: TGTGCCATCAGTGAGGCAGTTTACAATGAGCAGTTCTTC.

This clone was counted only a few times. V gene TRBV13 combines with J gene TRBJ2-3; TRBD1 agrees at 7 bases. CDR1 and CDR2 (germline): PRHDT, FYEKMQ (reference sequence). Trimming cost V 8 bases and J 2 bases; bases outside gene matches: 10. This CDR3 is 15 amino acids long. The chain's CDR3 is CASREMGQITDTQYF. The CDR3, as DNA: TGTGCCAGCCGTGAAATGGGACAGATCACAGATACGCAGTATTTT.

This clone was detected once. The chain couples TRBV11-1 to TRBJ2-3; 7 positions match TRBD2. CDR1 is SGHAT and CDR2 is FQDESV in the germline V gene (reference sequence). With 6 bases clipped from V and 2 bases from J, the junction kept 11 bases outside the gene matches. The CDR3 length is 16 residues. CDR3 sequence: CASSEMAGVPTDTQYF. The CDR3 bases are TGTGCCAGCAGTGAAATGGCGGGAGTTCCCACAGATACGCAGTATTTT.